This T cell receptor (beta chain) was identified in a study of blood T cell repertoires in COVID-19. Study as a whole: COVID-19 samples collected from the United States, Italy and Spain covered acute and convalescent phases.

Generated by immunoSEQ multiplex PCR, the TCRdb table keeps only in-frame clones and is missing some. The sample has fewer than 200,000 clones, more than 65% seen once. Germline CDR1 reads MGHRA; CDR2 reads YSYEKL. Trimming removed 0 bases from V and 1 base from J; junction bases left unmatched: 9. The CDR3 covers 19 residues. The receptor was isolated from a man in his forties or fifties who had recovered from COVID-19. Specimen: PBMCs or T cells enriched from blood (not recorded which). The rearrangement uses TRBV4-1 and TRBJ2-1; 10 positions agree with TRBD2. In DNA, the CDR3 is TGCGCCAGCAGCCAAGATGGTTTTAGCGGGGGGCTGTCCTACAATGAGCAGTTCTTC. Protein product: CASSQDGFSGGLSYNEQFF.